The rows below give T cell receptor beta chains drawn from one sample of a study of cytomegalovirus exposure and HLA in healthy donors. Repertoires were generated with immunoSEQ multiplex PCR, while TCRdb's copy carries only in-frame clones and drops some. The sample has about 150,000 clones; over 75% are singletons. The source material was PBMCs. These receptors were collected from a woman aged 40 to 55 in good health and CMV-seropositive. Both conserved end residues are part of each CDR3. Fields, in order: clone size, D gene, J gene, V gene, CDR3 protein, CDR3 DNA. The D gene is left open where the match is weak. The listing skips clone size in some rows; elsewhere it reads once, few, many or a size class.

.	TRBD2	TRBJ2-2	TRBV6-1	CASSETLAAITGELFF	TGTGCCAGCAGTGAAACACTAGCGGCTATCACCGGGGAGCTGTTTTTT
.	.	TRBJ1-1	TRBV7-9	CASSFETREAFF	TGTGCCAGCAGCTTTGAAACTAGGGAAGCTTTCTTT
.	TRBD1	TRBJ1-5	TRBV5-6	CASSLAGDRGSNQPQHF	TGTGCCAGCAGCTTGGCAGGGGACAGGGGAAGCAATCAGCCCCAGCATTTT
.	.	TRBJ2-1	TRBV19	CASSMTAAYNEQFF	TGTGCCAGTAGTATGACTGCGGCGTACAATGAGCAGTTCTTC
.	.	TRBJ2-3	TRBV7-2	CASSSQPAGTDTQYF	TGTGCCAGCAGCTCACAGCCAGCCGGCACAGATACGCAGTATTTT
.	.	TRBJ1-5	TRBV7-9	CASSFDGSNQPQHF	TGTGCCAGCAGCTTTGACGGGAGCAATCAGCCCCAGCATTTT
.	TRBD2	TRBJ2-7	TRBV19	CASGRAYEQYF	TGTGCCAGCGGGAGGGCGTACGAGCAGTACTTC
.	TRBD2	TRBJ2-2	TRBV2	CASGGVGGTGELFF	TGTGCCAGCGGGGGGGTCGGCGGCACCGGGGAGCTGTTTTTT
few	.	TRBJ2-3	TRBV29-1	CSVEGGKGDTQYF	TGCAGCGTTGAGGGCGGGAAGGGGGATACGCAGTATTTT
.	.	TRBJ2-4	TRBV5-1	CASSYLRGPKNIQYF	TGCGCCAGCAGCTATCTTCGCGGGCCCAAAAACATTCAGTACTTC
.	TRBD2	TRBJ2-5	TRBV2	CASRKEAGAGETQYF	TGTGCCAGCAGGAAAGAAGCGGGAGCGGGGGAGACCCAGTACTTC
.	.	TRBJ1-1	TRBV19	CASSTGFSVGTEAFF	TGTGCCAGTAGTACGGGATTCAGCGTGGGCACTGAAGCTTTCTTT
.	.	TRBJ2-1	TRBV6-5	CASSYTTRGGNEQFF	TGTGCCAGCAGTTACACAACCAGGGGTGGCAATGAGCAGTTCTTC
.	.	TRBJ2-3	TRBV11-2	CASRSGLTTTDTQYF	TGTGCCAGCAGATCGGGGTTAACGACCACAGATACGCAGTATTTT
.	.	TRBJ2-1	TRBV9	CASSDLDHEQFF	TGTGCCAGCAGCGACCTAGACCATGAGCAGTTCTTC
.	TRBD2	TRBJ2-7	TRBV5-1	CASSFSGGSSGSSYEQYF	TGCGCCAGCAGCTTTTCAGGGGGCTCTAGCGGGAGCTCCTACGAGCAGTACTTC
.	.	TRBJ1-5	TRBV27	CASRSGFVNQPQHF	TGTGCCAGCAGGTCAGGGTTCGTCAATCAGCCCCAGCATTTT
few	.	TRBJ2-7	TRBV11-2	CASSLTGRPEQYF	TGTGCCAGCAGCTTGACAGGTCGTCCGGAGCAGTACTTC
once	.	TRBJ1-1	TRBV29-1	CSVDAGNTEAFF	TGCAGCGTTGATGCCGGGAACACTGAAGCTTTCTTT
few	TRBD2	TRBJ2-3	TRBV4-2	CASSQEASGGLTDTQYF	TGTGCCAGCAGCCAAGAGGCCAGCGGGGGACTCACAGATACGCAGTATTTT
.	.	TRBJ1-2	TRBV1	CTSSPTGSSNYGYTF	TGCACCAGCAGCCCTACCGGGTCTTCTAACTATGGCTACACCTTC
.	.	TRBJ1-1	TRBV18	CASSPLWGDTEAFF	TGTGCCAGCTCACCGCTGTGGGGGGACACTGAAGCTTTCTTT
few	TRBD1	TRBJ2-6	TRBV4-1	CASSQDRGQGASGANVLTF	TGCGCCAGCAGCCAAGATAGGGGACAGGGGGCGTCTGGGGCCAACGTCCTGACTTTC
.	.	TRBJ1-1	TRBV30	CAIPGAGAIEAFF	TGTGCCATCCCTGGGGCGGGAGCCATTGAAGCTTTCTTT
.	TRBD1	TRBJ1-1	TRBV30	CASTTGMNTEAFF	TGTGCTTCCACGACAGGGATGAACACTGAAGCTTTCTTT
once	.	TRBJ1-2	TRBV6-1	CASSEDSIRGYTF	TGTGCCAGCAGTGAAGACAGCATTCGGGGCTACACCTTC
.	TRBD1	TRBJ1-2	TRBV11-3	CASSGQGNYGYTF	TGTGCCAGCAGCGGACAGGGAAACTATGGCTACACCTTC
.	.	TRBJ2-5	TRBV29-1	CSVEEFGQPQETQYF	TGCAGCGTTGAAGAGTTTGGACAACCCCAAGAGACCCAGTACTTC
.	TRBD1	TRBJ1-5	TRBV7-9	CASSSDRAAQPQHF	TGTGCCAGCAGCTCGGACAGGGCGGCTCAGCCCCAGCATTTT
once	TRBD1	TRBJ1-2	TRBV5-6	CASSSTGEEDTF	TGTGCCAGCAGCTCAACAGGGGAAGAGGACACCTTC
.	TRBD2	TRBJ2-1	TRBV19	CASSIGIGGPASGSYNEQFF	TGTGCCAGTAGTATTGGGATTGGGGGGCCGGCTAGCGGGAGTTACAATGAGCAGTTCTTC
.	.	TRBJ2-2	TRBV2	CASSARTAFLNTGELFF	TGTGCCAGCAGTGCAAGGACAGCCTTCTTGAACACCGGGGAGCTGTTTTTT
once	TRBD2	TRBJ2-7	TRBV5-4	CASSPPLAGADEQYF	TGTGCCAGCAGCCCACCTCTAGCGGGAGCGGACGAGCAGTACTTC
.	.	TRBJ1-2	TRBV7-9	CAPSGQPTNYGYTF	TGTGCCCCGAGCGGACAGCCAACTAACTATGGCTACACCTTC
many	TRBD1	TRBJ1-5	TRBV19	CASSIMTGHSNQPQHF	TGTGCCAGTAGTATCATGACAGGGCATAGCAATCAGCCCCAGCATTTT
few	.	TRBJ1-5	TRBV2	CASRAARGSHQPQHF	TGTGCCAGCAGAGCGGCCAGGGGTTCGCATCAGCCCCAGCATTTT
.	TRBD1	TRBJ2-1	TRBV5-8	CASSIGQGANNEQFF	TGTGCCAGCAGCATCGGACAGGGGGCCAACAATGAGCAGTTCTTC
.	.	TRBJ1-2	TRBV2	CASSENRDYGYTF	TGTGCCAGCAGTGAAAACAGGGACTATGGCTACACCTTC
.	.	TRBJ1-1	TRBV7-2	CASRTPPSTEAFF	TGTGCCAGCAGAACTCCTCCGAGCACTGAAGCTTTCTTT
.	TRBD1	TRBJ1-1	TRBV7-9	CASTLTGVNTEAFF	TGTGCCAGCACCCTGACAGGGGTGAACACTGAAGCTTTCTTT
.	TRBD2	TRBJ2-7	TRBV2	CASASGASGRAKEQYF	TGTGCCAGCGCCTCAGGGGCTAGCGGGAGGGCCAAGGAGCAGTACTTC
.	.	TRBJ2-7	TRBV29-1	CSVEDHSPGEQYF	TGCAGCGTTGAAGATCATTCGCCCGGCGAGCAGTACTTC
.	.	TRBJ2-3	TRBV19	CASNVPGHLNTQYF	TGTGCCAGTAATGTCCCGGGACATTTGAATACGCAGTATTTT
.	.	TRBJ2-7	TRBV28	CASSLEQGGSYEQYF	TGTGCCAGCAGTTTAGAACAGGGCGGCTCCTACGAGCAGTACTTC
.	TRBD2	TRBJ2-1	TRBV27	CASSTPGTSESSSYNEQFF	TGTGCCAGCAGTACTCCCGGGACTAGCGAGTCGAGCTCCTACAATGAGCAGTTCTTC
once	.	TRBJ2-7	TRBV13	CASSPDSSYEQYF	TGTGCCAGCAGTCCGGACAGCTCCTACGAGCAGTACTTC
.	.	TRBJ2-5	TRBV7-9	CASSLALNPETQYF	TGTGCCAGCAGCTTAGCCCTAAACCCAGAGACCCAGTACTTC
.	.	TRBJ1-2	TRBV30	CAWSAVWGGRNYGYTF	TGTGCCTGGAGTGCGGTTTGGGGGGGCCGAAACTATGGCTACACCTTC
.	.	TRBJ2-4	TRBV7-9	CASSSSGAAKNIQYF	TGTGCCAGCAGCTCCTCAGGGGCAGCCAAAAACATTCAGTACTTC
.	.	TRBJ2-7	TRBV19	CAITDSTNGEQYF	TGTGCCATTACCGACAGCACCAACGGCGAGCAGTACTTC
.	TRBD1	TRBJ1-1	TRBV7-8	CASSLAQGINSDTEAFF	TGTGCCAGCAGCTTAGCACAGGGGATAAATAGCGACACTGAAGCTTTCTTT
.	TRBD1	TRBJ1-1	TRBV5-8	CASSLYPRDRGRNTEAFF	TGTGCCAGCAGCTTGTATCCGAGAGACAGGGGGAGGAACACTGAAGCTTTCTTT
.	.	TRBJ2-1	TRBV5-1	CASSEGGNYNEQFF	TGCGCCAGCAGCGAGGGAGGTAACTACAATGAGCAGTTCTTC
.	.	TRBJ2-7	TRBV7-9	CASSLYYEQYF	TGTGCCAGCAGCTTATACTACGAGCAGTACTTC